The entry below describes one T cell receptor beta chain. TCRdb re-called the 5' RACE reads and gives one entry per CDR3 protein, without DNA. The table for this sample gives some 450,000 distinct CDR3 sequences. Germline CDR1 reads MNHNS; CDR2 reads SASEGT. The CDR3 consists of 17 residues. These data come from a study of T cells expressing NK-cell markers. Study in general: Seven HCMV-seropositive donors and one seronegative donor made up the eight sequenced donors.

Sequencing was performed on blood T cells: a sorted CD56 or NKG2C T cell subset, CD4+ or CD8+ T cells, or bulk PBMC T cells (not recorded which). The V and J genes are TRBV6-1 and TRBJ2-2; the D gene TCRdb calls, TRBD1, cannot be checked with no DNA. The TCR originated in a woman between 18 and 69 years old in good health. The CDR3 sequence: CASRTPRQGGNTGELFF.